Sequencing of this T cell receptor beta chain was carried out in a study of control samples from healthy donors and cancer patients. Assay: immunoSEQ multiplex PCR; the TCRdb copy retains only in-frame clones and omits some. The sample has 96,000 or so clones; roughly 93% are singletons. This clone has only one observation. Sequencing input: blood. The origin of this receptor is a man aged 18-30 years in good health.

The CDR3 spells CASSPGALSYNEQFF. In nucleotides, the CDR3 is TGTGCCAGCAGCCCCGGGGCCCTCTCCTACAATGAGCAGTTCTTC. This chain joins TRBV7-2 and TRBJ2-1, with D possibly being TRBD1 or TRBD2 (5 bases each). This CDR3 region has 15 residues. Trimming cost V 5 bases and J 0 bases, with 11 bases left between them. Germline CDR1 and CDR2: SGHTA and FQGNSA. Full variable domain (rest looked up from reference TRBV7-2 and TRBJ2-1): GAGVSQSPSNKVTEKGKDVELRCDPISGHTALYWYRQSLGQGLEFLIYFQGNSAPDKSGLPSDRFSAERTGGSVSTLTIQRTQQEDSAVYLCASSPGALSYNEQFFGPGTRLTVL.